This is a list of T cell receptor beta chains from one sample in a study of blood T cell repertoires in COVID-19. Sequenced by immunoSEQ multiplex PCR; TCRdb stores in-frame clones only, minus some. The table has approximately 400,000 clones, roughly 90% seen once; the top ten hold 1% to 1.5%. The sequenced sample consisted of peripheral blood. Every receptor here comes from a man in his forties with acute or convalescent COVID-19. CDR3s include the opening cysteine and the closing phenylalanine or tryptophan. A D gene is named only where the DNA matches it firmly. The size entry is marked missing in some rows and otherwise reads once, few, many or a size class.

D	J	size	V	CDR3	DNA
TRBD1	TRBJ1-2	-	TRBV7-2	CASSLTGNGYTF	TGTGCCAGCAGCTTGACAGGGAATGGCTACACCTTC
TRBD1	TRBJ2-7	-	TRBV2	CASTGTGGSYEQYF	TGTGCCAGCACCGGGACAGGGGGCTCCTACGAGCAGTACTTC
TRBD1	TRBJ1-5	-	TRBV6-2/TRBV6-3	CASSYPGQGSNQPQHF	TGTGCCAGCAGTTACCCCGGACAGGGAAGCAATCAGCCCCAGCATTTT
-	TRBJ1-5	-	TRBV2	CASRRSNQPQHF	TGTGCCAGCAGGAGGAGCAATCAGCCCCAGCATTTT
-	TRBJ1-5	-	TRBV14	CASSRADQPQHF	TGTGCCAGCAGCCGAGCCGATCAGCCCCAGCATTTT
TRBD1	TRBJ2-1	once	TRBV18	CASLPMGQGGYNEQFF	TGTGCCAGCCTACCAATGGGACAGGGGGGTTACAATGAGCAGTTCTTC
-	TRBJ1-2	-	TRBV7-8	CASSLTWGERGYTF	TGTGCCAGCAGCCTGACGTGGGGCGAGCGTGGCTACACCTTC
-	TRBJ1-6	-	TRBV2	CASNPQGVKNSPLHF	TGTGCCAGCAACCCCCAGGGTGTGAAGAATTCACCCCTCCACTTT
TRBD1	TRBJ1-1	-	TRBV6-5	CASHRGRDTEAFF	TGTGCCAGTCACAGGGGGCGCGACACTGAAGCTTTCTTT
TRBD1	TRBJ1-1	-	TRBV7-2	CASIFAGIQGITEAFF	TGTGCCAGCATCTTTGCCGGCATACAGGGGATTACTGAAGCTTTCTTT
-	TRBJ1-1	once	TRBV19	CASSPRGRGNTEAFF	TGTGCCAGTAGTCCACGGGGGAGAGGGAACACTGAAGCTTTCTTT
-	TRBJ2-3	-	TRBV7-2	CASSTQLVGGTDTQYF	TGTGCCAGCAGCACGCAACTTGTCGGGGGCACAGATACGCAGTATTTT
-	TRBJ2-2	-	TRBV5-1	CASSLAGIANTGELFF	TGCGCCAGCAGCTTGGCCGGGATCGCGAACACCGGGGAGCTGTTTTTT
-	TRBJ1-2	once	TRBV21-1	CASSKDGGTKLNYGYTF	TGTGCCAGCAGCAAAGATGGCGGTACCAAACTTAACTATGGCTACACCTTC
-	TRBJ2-7	-	TRBV27	CASSLRGPYEQYF	TGTGCCAGCAGTTTAAGGGGCCCCTACGAGCAGTACTTC
-	TRBJ2-7	-	TRBV7-2	CASSAGPGDEQYF	TGTGCCAGCAGCGCGGGCCCTGGCGACGAGCAGTACTTC
TRBD2	TRBJ2-5	-	TRBV7-2	CASSLAGGIIGTQYF	TGTGCCAGCAGCTTGGCGGGGGGGATAATAGGGACCCAGTACTTC